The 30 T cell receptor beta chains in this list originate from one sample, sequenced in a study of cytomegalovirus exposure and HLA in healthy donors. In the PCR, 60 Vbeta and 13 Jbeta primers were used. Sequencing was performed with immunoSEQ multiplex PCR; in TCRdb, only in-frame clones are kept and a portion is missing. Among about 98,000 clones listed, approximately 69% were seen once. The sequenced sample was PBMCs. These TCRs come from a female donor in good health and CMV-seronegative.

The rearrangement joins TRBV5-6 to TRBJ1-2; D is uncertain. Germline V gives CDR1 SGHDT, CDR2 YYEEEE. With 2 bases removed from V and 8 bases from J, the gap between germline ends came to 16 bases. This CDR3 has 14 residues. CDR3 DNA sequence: TGTGCCAGCAGCTTCGGGCAGAGGGTATGGGGCTACACCTTC. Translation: CASSFGQRVWGYTF.

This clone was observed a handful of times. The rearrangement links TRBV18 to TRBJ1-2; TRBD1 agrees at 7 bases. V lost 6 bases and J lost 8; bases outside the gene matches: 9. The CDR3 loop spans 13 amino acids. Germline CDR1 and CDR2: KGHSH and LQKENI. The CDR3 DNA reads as TGTGCCAGCTCTCCTCGACAGGGAGACGGCTACACCTTC. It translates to CASSPRQGDGYTF. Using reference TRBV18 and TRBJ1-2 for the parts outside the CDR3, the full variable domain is NAGVMQNPRHLVRRRGQEARLRCSPMKGHSHVYWYRQLPEEGLKFMVYLQKENIIDESGMPKERFSAEFPKEGPSILRIQQVVRGDSAAYFCASSPRQGDGYTFGSGTRLTVV.

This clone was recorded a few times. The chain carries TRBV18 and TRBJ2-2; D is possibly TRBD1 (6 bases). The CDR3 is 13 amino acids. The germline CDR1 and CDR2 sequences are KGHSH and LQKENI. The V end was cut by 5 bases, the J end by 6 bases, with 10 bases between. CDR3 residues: CASSSRGPGELFF. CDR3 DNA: TGTGCCAGCTCATCCAGGGGCCCCGGGGAGCTGTTTTTT. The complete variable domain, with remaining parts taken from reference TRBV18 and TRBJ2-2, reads NAGVMQNPRHLVRRRGQEARLRCSPMKGHSHVYWYRQLPEEGLKFMVYLQKENIIDESGMPKERFSAEFPKEGPSILRIQQVVRGDSAAYFCASSSRGPGELFFGEGSRLTVL.

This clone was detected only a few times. The CDR3 protein is CASSLRGQETQYF. The CDR3 region has the DNA TGCGCCAGCAGCTTGCGGGGTCAAGAGACCCAGTACTTC. The genes are TRBV5-1 and TRBJ2-5, with D possibly TRBD2 on 5 matching bases. The length of the CDR3 is 13 residues. V lost 1 base, J lost 2 bases, and 6 bases lay in between. Germline V gene data show CDR1 as SGHRS and CDR2 as YFSETQ.

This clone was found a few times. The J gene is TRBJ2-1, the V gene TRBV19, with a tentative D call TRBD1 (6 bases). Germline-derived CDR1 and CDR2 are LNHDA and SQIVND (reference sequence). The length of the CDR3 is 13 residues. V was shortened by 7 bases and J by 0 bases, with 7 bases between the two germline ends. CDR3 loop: CASMGHSYNEQFF. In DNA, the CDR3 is TGTGCCAGTATGGGACACTCCTACAATGAGCAGTTCTTC.

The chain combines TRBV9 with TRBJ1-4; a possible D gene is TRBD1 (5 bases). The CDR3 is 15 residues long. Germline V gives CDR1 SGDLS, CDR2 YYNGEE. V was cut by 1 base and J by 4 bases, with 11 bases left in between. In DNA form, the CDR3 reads TGTGCCAGCAGCGTAAGCGGGACGCGTAATGAAAAACTGTTTTTT. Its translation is CASSVSGTRNEKLFF.

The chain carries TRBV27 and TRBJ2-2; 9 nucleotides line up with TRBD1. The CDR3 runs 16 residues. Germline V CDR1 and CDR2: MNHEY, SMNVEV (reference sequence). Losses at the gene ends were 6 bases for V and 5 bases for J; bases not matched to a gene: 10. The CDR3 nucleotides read TGTGCCAGCAGGCCGGGACAGGGAGTCAGGACCGGGGAGCTGTTTTTT. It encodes CASRPGQGVRTGELFF.

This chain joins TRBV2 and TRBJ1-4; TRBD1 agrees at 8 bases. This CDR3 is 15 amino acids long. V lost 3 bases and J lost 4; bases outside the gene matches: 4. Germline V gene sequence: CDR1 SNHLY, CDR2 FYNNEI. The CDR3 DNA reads TGTGCCAGCAGTGAGTTGGACAGGGATAATGAAAAACTGTTTTTT. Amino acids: CASSELDRDNEKLFF.

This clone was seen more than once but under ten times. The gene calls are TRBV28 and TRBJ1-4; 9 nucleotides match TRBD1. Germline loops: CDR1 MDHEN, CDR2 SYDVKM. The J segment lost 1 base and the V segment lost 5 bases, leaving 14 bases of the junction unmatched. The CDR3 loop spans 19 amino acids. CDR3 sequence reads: CASSPRLYHRGLTNEKLFF. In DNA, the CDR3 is TGTGCCAGCAGTCCACGACTCTACCACAGGGGGCTAACTAATGAAAAACTGTTTTTT.

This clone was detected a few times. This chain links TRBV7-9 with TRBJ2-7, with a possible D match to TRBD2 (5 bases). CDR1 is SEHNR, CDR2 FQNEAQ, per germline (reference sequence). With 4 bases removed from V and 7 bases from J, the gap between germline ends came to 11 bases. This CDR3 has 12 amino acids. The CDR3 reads CASSSLTGEQYF. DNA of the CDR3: TGTGCCAGCAGCTCCCTTACGGGGGAGCAGTACTTC.

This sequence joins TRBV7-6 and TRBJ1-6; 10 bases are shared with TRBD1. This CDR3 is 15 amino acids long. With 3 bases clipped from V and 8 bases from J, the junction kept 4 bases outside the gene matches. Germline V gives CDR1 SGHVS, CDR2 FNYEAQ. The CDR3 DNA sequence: TGTGCCAGCAGCTTGACAGGGGGCTCTGATTCACCCCTCCACTTT. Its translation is CASSLTGGSDSPLHF.

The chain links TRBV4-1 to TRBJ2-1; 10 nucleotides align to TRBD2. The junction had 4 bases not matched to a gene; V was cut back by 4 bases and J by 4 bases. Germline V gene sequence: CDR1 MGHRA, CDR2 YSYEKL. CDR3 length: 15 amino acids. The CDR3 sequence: CASSRSSGSYNEQFF. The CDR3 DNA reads TGCGCCAGCAGCCGGTCTAGCGGGAGTTACAATGAGCAGTTCTTC.

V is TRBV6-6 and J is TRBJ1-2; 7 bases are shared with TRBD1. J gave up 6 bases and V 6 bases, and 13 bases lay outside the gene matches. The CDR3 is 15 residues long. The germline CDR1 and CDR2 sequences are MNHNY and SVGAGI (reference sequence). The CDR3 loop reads CASSNPSGTVNGYTF. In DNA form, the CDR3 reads TGTGCCAGCAGCAACCCCTCCGGGACAGTAAATGGCTACACCTTC.

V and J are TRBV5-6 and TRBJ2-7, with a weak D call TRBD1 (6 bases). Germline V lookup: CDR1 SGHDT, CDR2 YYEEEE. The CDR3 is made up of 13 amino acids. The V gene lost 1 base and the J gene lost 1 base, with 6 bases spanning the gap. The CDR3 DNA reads TGTGCCAGCAGCTTGACAGGGTCCTACGAGCAGTACTTC. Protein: CASSLTGSYEQYF.

As DNA, the CDR3 is TGCGCCAGCAGCTTGGTGGACAGGGGCTCCTACGAGCAGTACTTC. As protein: CASSLVDRGSYEQYF. V usage is TRBV5-1 and J usage is TRBJ2-7; 9 bases match TRBD1. The CDR3 is 15 amino acids. V shed 0 bases and J 0 bases; nucleotides not matched to a gene: 1. Germline V gives CDR1 SGHRS, CDR2 YFSETQ.

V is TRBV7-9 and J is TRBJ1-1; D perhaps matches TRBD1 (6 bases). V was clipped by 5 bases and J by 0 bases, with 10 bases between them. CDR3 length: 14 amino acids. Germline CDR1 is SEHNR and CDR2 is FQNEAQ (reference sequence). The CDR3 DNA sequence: TGTGCCAGCAGCCCAGGGGTGGTGAACACTGAAGCTTTCTTT. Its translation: CASSPGVVNTEAFF.

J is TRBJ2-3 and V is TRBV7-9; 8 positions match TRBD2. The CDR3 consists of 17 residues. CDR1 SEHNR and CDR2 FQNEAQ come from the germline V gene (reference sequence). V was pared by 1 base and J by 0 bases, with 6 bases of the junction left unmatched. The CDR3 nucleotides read TGTGCCAGCAGCTTAGGGGCTAGCGGGCCTAGCACAGATACGCAGTATTTT. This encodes CASSLGASGPSTDTQYF.

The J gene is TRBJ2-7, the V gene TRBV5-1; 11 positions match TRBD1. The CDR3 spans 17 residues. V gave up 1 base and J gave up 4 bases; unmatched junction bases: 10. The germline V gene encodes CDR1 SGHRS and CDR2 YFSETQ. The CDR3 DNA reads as TGCGCCAGCAGCTTGCCCCAGGACAGGGGGCGCGTGTACGAGCAGTACTTC. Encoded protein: CASSLPQDRGRVYEQYF. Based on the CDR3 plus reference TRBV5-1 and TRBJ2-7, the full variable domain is KAGVTQTPRYLIKTRGQQVTLSCSPISGHRSVSWYQQTPGQGLQFLFEYFSETQRNKGNFPGRFSGRQFSNSRSEMNVSTLELGDSALYLCASSLPQDRGRVYEQYFGPGTRLTVT.

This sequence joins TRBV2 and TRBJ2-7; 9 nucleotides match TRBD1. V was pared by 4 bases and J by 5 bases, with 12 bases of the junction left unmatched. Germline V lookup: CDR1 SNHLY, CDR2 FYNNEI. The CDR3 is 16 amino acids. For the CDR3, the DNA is TGTGCCAGCAGTGGTGACCGGGACAGGGTGGTCGACGAGCAGTACTTC. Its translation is CASSGDRDRVVDEQYF.

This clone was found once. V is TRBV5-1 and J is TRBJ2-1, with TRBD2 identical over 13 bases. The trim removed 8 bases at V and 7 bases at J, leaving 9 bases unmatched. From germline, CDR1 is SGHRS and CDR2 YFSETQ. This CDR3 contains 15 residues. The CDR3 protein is CASLPGTSGANEQFF. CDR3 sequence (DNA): TGCGCCAGTTTACCCGGGACTAGCGGGGCAAATGAGCAGTTCTTC.

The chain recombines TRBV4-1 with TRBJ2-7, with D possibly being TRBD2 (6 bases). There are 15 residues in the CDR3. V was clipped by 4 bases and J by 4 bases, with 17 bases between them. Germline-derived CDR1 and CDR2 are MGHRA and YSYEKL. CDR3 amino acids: CASSPFPGLNYEQYF. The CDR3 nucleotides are TGCGCCAGCAGCCCCTTTCCGGGACTGAATTACGAGCAGTACTTC.

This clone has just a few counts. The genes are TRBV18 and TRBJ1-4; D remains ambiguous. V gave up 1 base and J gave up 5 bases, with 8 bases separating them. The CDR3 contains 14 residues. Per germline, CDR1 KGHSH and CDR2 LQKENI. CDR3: CASSPQGGNEKLFF. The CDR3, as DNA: TGTGCCAGCTCACCACAGGGAGGGAATGAAAAACTGTTTTTT.

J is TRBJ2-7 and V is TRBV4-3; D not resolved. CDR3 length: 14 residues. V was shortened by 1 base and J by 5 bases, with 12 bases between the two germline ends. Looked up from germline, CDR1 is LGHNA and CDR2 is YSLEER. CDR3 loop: CASSQAVDADEQYF. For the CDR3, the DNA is TGCGCCAGCAGCCAAGCGGTTGACGCGGACGAGCAGTACTTC.

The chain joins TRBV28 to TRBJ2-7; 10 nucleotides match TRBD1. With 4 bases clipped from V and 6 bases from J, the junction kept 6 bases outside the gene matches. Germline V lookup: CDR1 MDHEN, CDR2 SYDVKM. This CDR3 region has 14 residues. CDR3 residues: CASSYGTGVIEQYF. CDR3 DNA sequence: TGTGCCAGCAGTTACGGGACAGGGGTTATCGAGCAGTACTTC. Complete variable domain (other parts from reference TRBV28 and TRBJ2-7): DVKVTQSSRYLVKRTGEKVFLECVQDMDHENMFWYRQDPGLGLRLIYFSYDVKMKEKGDIPEGYSVSREKKERFSLILESASTNQTSMYLCASSYGTGVIEQYFGPGTRLTVT.

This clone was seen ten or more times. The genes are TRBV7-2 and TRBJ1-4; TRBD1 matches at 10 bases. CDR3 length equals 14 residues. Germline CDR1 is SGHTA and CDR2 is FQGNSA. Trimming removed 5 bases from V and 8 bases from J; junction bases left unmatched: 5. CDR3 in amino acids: CASSQGQGREKLFF. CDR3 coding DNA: TGTGCCAGCAGCCAGGGACAGGGGAGGGAAAAACTGTTTTTT.

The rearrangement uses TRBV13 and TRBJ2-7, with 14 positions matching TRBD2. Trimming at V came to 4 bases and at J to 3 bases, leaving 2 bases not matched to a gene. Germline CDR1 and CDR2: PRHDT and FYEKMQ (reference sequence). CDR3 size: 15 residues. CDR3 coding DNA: TGTGCCAGCAGCTCGGGACTAGCGGGAGTCTACGAGCAGTACTTC. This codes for CASSSGLAGVYEQYF.

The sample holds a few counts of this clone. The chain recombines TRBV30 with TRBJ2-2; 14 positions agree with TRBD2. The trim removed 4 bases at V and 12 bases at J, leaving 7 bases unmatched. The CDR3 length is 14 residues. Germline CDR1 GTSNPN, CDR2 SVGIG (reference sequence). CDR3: CAWNRLAGGLQLFF. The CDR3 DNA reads TGTGCCTGGAACAGACTAGCGGGGGGGCTACAGCTGTTTTTT.

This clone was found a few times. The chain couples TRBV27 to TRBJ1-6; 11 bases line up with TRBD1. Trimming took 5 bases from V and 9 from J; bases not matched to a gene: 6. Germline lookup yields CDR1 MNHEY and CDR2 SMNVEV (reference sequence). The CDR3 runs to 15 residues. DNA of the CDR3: TGTGCCAGCAGTCAACCGGGACAGGGGGGTTCACCCCTCCACTTT. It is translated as CASSQPGQGGSPLHF.

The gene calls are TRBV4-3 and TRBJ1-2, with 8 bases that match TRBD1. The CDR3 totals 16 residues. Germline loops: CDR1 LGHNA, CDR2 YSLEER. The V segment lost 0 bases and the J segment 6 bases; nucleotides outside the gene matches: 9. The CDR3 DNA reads TGCGCCAGCAGCCAAGATCGATTGGACAGGGTGCATGGCTACACCTTC. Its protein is CASSQDRLDRVHGYTF.

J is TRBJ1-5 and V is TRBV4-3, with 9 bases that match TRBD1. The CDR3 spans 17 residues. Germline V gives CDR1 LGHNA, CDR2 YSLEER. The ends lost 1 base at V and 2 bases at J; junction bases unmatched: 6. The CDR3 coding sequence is TGCGCCAGCAGCCAAGCAACGGGGACAGGGCGCAATCAGCCCCAGCATTTT. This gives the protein CASSQATGTGRNQPQHF.